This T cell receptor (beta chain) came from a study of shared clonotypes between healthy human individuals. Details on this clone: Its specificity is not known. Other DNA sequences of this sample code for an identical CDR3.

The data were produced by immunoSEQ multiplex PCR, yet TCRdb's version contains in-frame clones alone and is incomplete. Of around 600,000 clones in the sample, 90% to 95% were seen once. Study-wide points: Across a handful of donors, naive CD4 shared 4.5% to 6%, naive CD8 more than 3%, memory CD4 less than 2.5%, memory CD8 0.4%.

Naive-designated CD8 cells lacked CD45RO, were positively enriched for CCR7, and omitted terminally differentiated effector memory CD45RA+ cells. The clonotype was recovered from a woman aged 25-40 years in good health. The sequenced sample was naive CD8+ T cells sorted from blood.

The CDR3 spells CASSIANQPQHF. The CDR3 bases are TGTGCCAGTAGTATTGCAAATCAGCCCCAGCATTTT. The gene calls are TRBV19 and TRBJ1-5; D gene uncertain. V dropped 3 bases and J dropped 4 bases, with 4 bases sitting between them. Germline loops: CDR1 LNHDA, CDR2 SQIVND (reference sequence). The CDR3 has 12 amino acids.